This T cell receptor (beta chain) was captured in a study of T cell changes during pregnancy in multiple sclerosis. Repertoires were generated with immunoSEQ multiplex PCR, while TCRdb's copy carries only in-frame clones and drops some. This sample has just under 95,000 clones, with 92% found just once. This clone was seen a single time. Trimming took 0 bases from V and 2 from J; bases not matched to a gene: 8. Germline lookup yields CDR1 SGDLS and CDR2 YYNGEE. The CDR3 spans 17 residues. This chain joins TRBV9 and TRBJ2-5; 9 positions agree with TRBD2. The TCR originated in a female donor with multiple sclerosis, enrolled in a pregnancy study. The sequenced sample was peripheral blood, obtained in the first trimester of pregnancy. CDR3 region: CASSVGLAGKEQETQYF. The CDR3, as DNA: TGTGCCAGCAGCGTAGGGCTAGCGGGGAAAGAACAAGAGACCCAGTACTTC.